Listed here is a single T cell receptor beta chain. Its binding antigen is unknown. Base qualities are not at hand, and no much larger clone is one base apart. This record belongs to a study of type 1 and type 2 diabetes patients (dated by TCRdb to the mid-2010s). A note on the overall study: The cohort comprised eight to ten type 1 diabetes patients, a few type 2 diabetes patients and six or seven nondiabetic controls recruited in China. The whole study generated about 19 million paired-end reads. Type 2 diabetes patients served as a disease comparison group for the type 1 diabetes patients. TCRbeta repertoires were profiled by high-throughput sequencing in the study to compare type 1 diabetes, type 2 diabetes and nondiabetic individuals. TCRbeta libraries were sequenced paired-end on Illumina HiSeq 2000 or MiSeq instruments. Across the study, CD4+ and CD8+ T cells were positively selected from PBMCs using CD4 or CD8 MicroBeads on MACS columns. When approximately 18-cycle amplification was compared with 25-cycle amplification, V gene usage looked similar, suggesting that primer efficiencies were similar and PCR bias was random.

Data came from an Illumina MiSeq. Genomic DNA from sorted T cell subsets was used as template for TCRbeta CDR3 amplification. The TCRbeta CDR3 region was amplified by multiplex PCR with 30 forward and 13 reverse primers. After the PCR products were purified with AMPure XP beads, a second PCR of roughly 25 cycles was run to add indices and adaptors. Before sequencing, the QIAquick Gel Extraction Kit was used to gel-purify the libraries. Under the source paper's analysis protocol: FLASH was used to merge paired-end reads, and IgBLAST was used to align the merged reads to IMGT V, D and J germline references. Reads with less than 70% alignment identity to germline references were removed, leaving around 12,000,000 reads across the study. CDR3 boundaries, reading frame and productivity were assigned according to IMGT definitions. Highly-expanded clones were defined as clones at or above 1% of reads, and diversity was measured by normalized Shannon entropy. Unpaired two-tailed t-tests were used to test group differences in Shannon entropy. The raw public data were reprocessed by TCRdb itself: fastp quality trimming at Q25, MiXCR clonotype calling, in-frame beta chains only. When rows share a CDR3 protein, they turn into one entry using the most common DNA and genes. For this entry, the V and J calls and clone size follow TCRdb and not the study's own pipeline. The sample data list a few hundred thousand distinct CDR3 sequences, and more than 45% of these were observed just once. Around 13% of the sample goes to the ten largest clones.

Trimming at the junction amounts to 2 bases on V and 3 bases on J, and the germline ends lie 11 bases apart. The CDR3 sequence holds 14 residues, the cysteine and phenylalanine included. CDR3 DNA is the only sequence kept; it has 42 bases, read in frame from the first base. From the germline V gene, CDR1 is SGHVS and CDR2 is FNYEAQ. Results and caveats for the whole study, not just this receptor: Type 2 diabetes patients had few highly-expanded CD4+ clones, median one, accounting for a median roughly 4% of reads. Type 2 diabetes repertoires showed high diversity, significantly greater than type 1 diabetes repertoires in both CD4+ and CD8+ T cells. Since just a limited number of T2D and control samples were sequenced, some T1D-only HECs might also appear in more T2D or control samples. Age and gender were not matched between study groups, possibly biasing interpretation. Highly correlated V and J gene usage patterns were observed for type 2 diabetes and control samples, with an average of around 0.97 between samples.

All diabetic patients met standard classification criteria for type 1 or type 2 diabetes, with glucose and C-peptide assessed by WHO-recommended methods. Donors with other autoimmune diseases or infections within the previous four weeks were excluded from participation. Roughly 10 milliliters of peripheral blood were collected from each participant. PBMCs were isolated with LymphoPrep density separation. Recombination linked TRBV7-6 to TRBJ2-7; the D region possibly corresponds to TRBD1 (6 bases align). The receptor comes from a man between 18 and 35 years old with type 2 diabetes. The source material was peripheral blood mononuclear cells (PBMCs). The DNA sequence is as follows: TGTGCCAGCAGCTTACAGAGACAGGACTACGAGCAGTACTTC. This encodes CASSLQRQDYEQYF.